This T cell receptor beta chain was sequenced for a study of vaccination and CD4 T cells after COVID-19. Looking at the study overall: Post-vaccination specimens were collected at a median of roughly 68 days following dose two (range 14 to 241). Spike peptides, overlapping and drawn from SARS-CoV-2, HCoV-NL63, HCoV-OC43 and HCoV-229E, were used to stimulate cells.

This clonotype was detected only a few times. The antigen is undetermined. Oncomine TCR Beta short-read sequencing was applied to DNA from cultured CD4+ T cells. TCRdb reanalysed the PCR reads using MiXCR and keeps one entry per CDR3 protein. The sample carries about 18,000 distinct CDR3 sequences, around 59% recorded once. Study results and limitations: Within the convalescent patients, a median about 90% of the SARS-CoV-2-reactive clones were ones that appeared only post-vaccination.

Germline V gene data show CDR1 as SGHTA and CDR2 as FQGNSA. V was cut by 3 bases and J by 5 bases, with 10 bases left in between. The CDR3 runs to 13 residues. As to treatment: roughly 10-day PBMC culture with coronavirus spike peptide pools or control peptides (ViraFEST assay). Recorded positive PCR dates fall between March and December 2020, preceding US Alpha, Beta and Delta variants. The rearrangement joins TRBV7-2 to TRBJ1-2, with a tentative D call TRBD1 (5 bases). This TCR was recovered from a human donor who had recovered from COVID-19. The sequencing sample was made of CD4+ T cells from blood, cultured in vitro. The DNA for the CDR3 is TGTGCCAGCAGCTTCGACAGCGTTTATGGCTACACCTTC. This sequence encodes CASSFDSVYGYTF. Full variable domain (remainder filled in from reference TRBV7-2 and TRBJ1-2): GAGVSQSPSNKVTEKGKDVELRCDPISGHTALYWYRQSLGQGLEFLIYFQGNSAPDKSGLPSDRFSAERTGGSVSTLTIQRTQQEDSAVYLCASSFDSVYGYTFGSGTRLTVV.